This entry lists 5 T cell receptor beta chains sequenced from one sample in a study of T-cell reconstitution after alpha-beta-depleted transplantation in children. Which antigens these TCRs recognize remains unknown. The TCRbeta library was prepared with unique molecular identifiers. Via MiXCR, TCRdb re-called the PCR reads, giving one row per CDR3 protein. The table lists over 25,000 distinct CDR3 sequences, 6.4% of them singletons. General study points: After transplant, at about two months, alpha-beta T cells were reportedly derived from several hundred expanded graft clones.

This sample comprised peripheral blood, obtained 60 days after TCRalphabeta/CD19-depleted stem cell transplant. These receptor sequences come from a child in the first two years of life who had a stem cell transplant for acute myeloid leukemia, so the T cells may come from the graft donor.

Many counts were recorded for this clonotype. The genes are TRBV5-1 and TRBJ2-7; D is uncertain. V lost 0 bases, J lost 4 bases, and 8 bases lay in between. The CDR3 is made up of 13 amino acids. CDR1 is SGHRS, CDR2 YFSETQ, per germline. The CDR3 region has the DNA TGCGCCAGCAGCTTGGGACTGAAATACGAGCAGTACTTC. Protein product: CASSLGLKYEQYF. The entire variable domain, with the rest obtained from reference TRBV5-1 and TRBJ2-7, is as follows: KAGVTQTPRYLIKTRGQQVTLSCSPISGHRSVSWYQQTPGQGLQFLFEYFSETQRNKGNFPGRFSGRQFSNSRSEMNVSTLELGDSALYLCASSLGLKYEQYFGPGTRLTVT.

V is TRBV20-1 and J is TRBJ2-3; a weak D match, TRBD1 (5 bases). CDR1 and CDR2 (germline): DFQATT, SNEGSKA (reference sequence). This CDR3 has 15 residues. In DNA, the CDR3 is TGCTGTTGGGGCCTGCAAACGGGCTTCAGAGGCACGCAGTATTTT. Amino acids: CCWGLQTGFRGTQYF.

The table lists this clonotype with many counts. V is TRBV9 and J is TRBJ2-1, with a possible D match to TRBD1 (6 bases). Germline-derived CDR1 and CDR2 are SGDLS and YYNGEE. With 4 bases removed from V and 4 bases from J, the gap between germline ends came to 12 bases. There are 14 residues in the CDR3. CDR3 loop: CASSQWGHYNEQFF. The CDR3 region has the DNA TGTGCCAGCAGCCAGTGGGGGCATTACAATGAGCAGTTCTTC.

Many counts were recorded for this clonotype. The chain has TRBV5-1 and TRBJ2-6; D not resolved. Germline CDR1 and CDR2: SGHRS and YFSETQ. Trimming left V 0 bases short and J 0 bases short, with 1 base between. This CDR3 contains 14 residues. CDR3 loop: CASSLGSGANVLTF. Here the CDR3 DNA reads TGCGCCAGCAGCTTGGGCTCTGGGGCCAACGTCCTGACTTTC.

This clonotype showed up many times. The chain links TRBV20-1 to TRBJ2-7; D is unclear. The CDR3 extends over 14 amino acids. Germline lookup yields CDR1 DFQATT and CDR2 SNEGSKA (reference sequence). Between the trimmed V and J ends, which lost 1 base and 4 bases, there was a span of 14 bases. The CDR3 sequence is CSARGDNQRYEQYF. DNA for the CDR3: TGCAGTGCTAGAGGGGATAACCAGCGTTACGAGCAGTACTTC.